This T cell receptor beta chain was sequenced in a study of shared clonotypes between healthy human individuals. The wider study: A couple of women and a few men aged 18 to 49 served as donors.

Trimming removed 4 bases from V and 4 bases from J, with 10 bases in between. From germline, CDR1 is GTSNPN and CDR2 SVGIG (reference sequence). This CDR3 comprises 12 residues. Replicate PCRs from sorted subsets contained approximately 190 ng DNA, which is roughly 30,000 T cell genomes. TCRdb's table, derived via immunoSEQ multiplex PCR, lists solely in-frame clones and lacks some. This sample has some 2,500,000 clones; around 92% occur once, and the top ten carry 0.37%. This sequence joins TRBV30 and TRBJ1-2; D may be TRBD1 (5 bases). The material sequenced was naive CD4+ T cells from PBMCs. Regarding subset: CD45RA+ positively selected. This receptor was taken from a young man in good health. Some clones in this sample may be carry-over from other donors' samples. The CDR3: CAWTGGFYGYTF. DNA for the CDR3: TGTGCCTGGACTGGGGGTTTCTATGGCTACACCTTC.